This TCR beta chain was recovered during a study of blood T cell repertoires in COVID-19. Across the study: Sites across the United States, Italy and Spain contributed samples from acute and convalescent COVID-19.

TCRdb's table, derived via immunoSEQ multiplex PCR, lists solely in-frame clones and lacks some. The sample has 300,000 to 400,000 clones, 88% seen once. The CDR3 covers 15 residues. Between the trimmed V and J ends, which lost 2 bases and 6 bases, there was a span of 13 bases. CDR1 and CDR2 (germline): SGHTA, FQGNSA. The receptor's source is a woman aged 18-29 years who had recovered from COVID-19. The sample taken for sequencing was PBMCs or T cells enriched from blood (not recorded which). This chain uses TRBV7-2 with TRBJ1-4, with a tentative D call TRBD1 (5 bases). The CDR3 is CASSLPQGGDEKLFF. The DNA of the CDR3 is TGTGCCAGCAGCTTACCCCAGGGAGGGGATGAAAAACTGTTTTTT.